This TCR beta chain appears in the sequencing data of a study of shared clonotypes between healthy human individuals. Study results and limitations: Researchers sampled only blood; tissue repertoires likely differ.

All donors were healthy HIV-negative adults lacking recent acute infections or vaccinations. The count of this clone is one. Its cognate antigen is unknown. Original data processing: ImmunoSEQ sequences covered only the junction and lacked quality scores; filtering therefore differed. Clones were read by immunoSEQ multiplex PCR, and TCRdb kept only the in-frame ones, dropping some. The D gene and trimming were derived from the DNA, and the V and J assignments and clone size from that table. This table has more than 2,000,000 clones, approximately 95% appearing once. The receptor's source is a man aged 18 to 35 in good health. Some clones in this sample may be carry-over from other donors' samples. Sequencing was carried out using naive CD4+ T cells from PBMCs. Subset of the sample: CD45RA+ positively selected.

As DNA, the CDR3 is TGTGCCAGCAGTCGGTCGCGGGGCTACGAGCAGTACTTC. Translating gives CASSRSRGYEQYF. The chain couples TRBV5-8 to TRBJ2-7; weak D call: TRBD2 (6 bases). Germline V gene lookup returns CDR1 SGHTS and CDR2 YDEGEE. Trimming cost V 5 bases and J 3 bases, with 12 bases left between them. This CDR3 is 13 amino acids long.